A selection of T cell receptor beta chains follows, all from one sample in a study of control samples from healthy donors and cancer patients. TCRdb's table, derived via immunoSEQ multiplex PCR, lists solely in-frame clones and lacks some. The sample lists approximately 100,000 clones; approximately 86% were seen once. What was sequenced was blood. These receptors were collected from a man aged 25 to 40 in good health. The CDR3 runs from the conserved cysteine through the conserved F or W. The D gene is left open where the match is weak. Clone size is shown for a subset of rows, as once, few, many or a class of expanded clone.

CDR3 DNA: TGTGCCAGCAGTGGCGGGGCAGGGGGCAATCAGCCCCAGCATTTT; CDR3 protein: CASSGGAGGNQPQHF; CDR3 length: 15; J gene: TRBJ1-5; V gene: TRBV6-6; D gene: NA; clone size: NA
CDR3 DNA: TGTGCCAGCCGAGGACAGCAGAACACTGAAGCTTTCTTT; CDR3 protein: CASRGQQNTEAFF; CDR3 length: 13; J gene: TRBJ1-1; V gene: TRBV2; D gene: NA; clone size: NA
CDR3 DNA: TGTGCCACCAGCAGAGACAGGGCGAATCAGCCCCAGCATTTT; CDR3 protein: CATSRDRANQPQHF; CDR3 length: 14; J gene: TRBJ1-5; V gene: TRBV15; D gene: NA; clone size: NA
CDR3 DNA: TGTGCCAGCAGTTTTTCCGGGACGAGGACTGAAGCTTTCTTT; CDR3 protein: CASSFSGTRTEAFF; CDR3 length: 14; J gene: TRBJ1-1; V gene: TRBV27; D gene: NA; clone size: NA
CDR3 DNA: TGTGCCAGCAGTGAAACCAGAGGAGGGGACACTGAAGCTTTCTTT; CDR3 protein: CASSETRGGDTEAFF; CDR3 length: 15; J gene: TRBJ1-1; V gene: TRBV6-1; D gene: NA; clone size: NA
CDR3 DNA: TGCGCCAGCAGCTTGGAACCTGGACAGAAGGCTGGCTACACCTTC; CDR3 protein: CASSLEPGQKAGYTF; CDR3 length: 15; J gene: TRBJ1-2; V gene: TRBV5-1; D gene: NA; clone size: NA
CDR3 DNA: TGTGCCAGCAGTGAAAAGGACGGGGGGACAGATACGCAGTATTTT; CDR3 protein: CASSEKDGGTDTQYF; CDR3 length: 15; J gene: TRBJ2-3; V gene: TRBV6-1; D gene: TRBD2; clone size: NA
CDR3 DNA: TGCGCCAGCAGAATTGTGGGACAGCCGGGGGAAAAACTGTTTTTT; CDR3 protein: CASRIVGQPGEKLFF; CDR3 length: 15; J gene: TRBJ1-4; V gene: TRBV5-1; D gene: TRBD1; clone size: once
CDR3 DNA: TGTGCCAGCAGCCCCCTTAGGACAGGGGGCACCTATGGCTACACCTTC; CDR3 protein: CASSPLRTGGTYGYTF; CDR3 length: 16; J gene: TRBJ1-2; V gene: TRBV7-7; D gene: TRBD1; clone size: NA
CDR3 DNA: TGTGCCAGCAGCGAGAACAGTTTACTTAATGAAAAACTGTTTTTT; CDR3 protein: CASSENSLLNEKLFF; CDR3 length: 15; J gene: TRBJ1-4; V gene: TRBV2; D gene: NA; clone size: NA
CDR3 DNA: TGTGCCAGCAGGGATACCTACGAGCAGTACTTC; CDR3 protein: CASRDTYEQYF; CDR3 length: 11; J gene: TRBJ2-7; V gene: TRBV6-5; D gene: NA; clone size: once
CDR3 DNA: TGTGCCAGCACCGCTTCGATAAACTATGGCTACACCTTC; CDR3 protein: CASTASINYGYTF; CDR3 length: 13; J gene: TRBJ1-2; V gene: TRBV6-5; D gene: NA; clone size: NA
CDR3 DNA: TGTGCCAGCAGTTTAAGGGGGGGGGTCATGAACACTGAAGCTTTCTTT; CDR3 protein: CASSLRGGVMNTEAFF; CDR3 length: 16; J gene: TRBJ1-1; V gene: TRBV27; D gene: NA; clone size: NA
CDR3 DNA: TGTGCCAGCAGTGAAGCGCTTCCGACAGATACGCAGTATTTT; CDR3 protein: CASSEALPTDTQYF; CDR3 length: 14; J gene: TRBJ2-3; V gene: TRBV2; D gene: NA; clone size: few
CDR3 DNA: TGTGCCTGGAGTGAGCGACAGGGAGAAAAACTGTTTTTT; CDR3 protein: CAWSERQGEKLFF; CDR3 length: 13; J gene: TRBJ1-4; V gene: TRBV30; D gene: TRBD1; clone size: once
CDR3 DNA: TGCAGCGTTGAAGAGGCGGGGACAACTGGAAACACCATATATTTT; CDR3 protein: CSVEEAGTTGNTIYF; CDR3 length: 15; J gene: TRBJ1-3; V gene: TRBV29-1; D gene: NA; clone size: NA
CDR3 DNA: TGTGCCAGCAGCCCCAGAATAGCCAAAAACATTCAGTACTTC; CDR3 protein: CASSPRIAKNIQYF; CDR3 length: 14; J gene: TRBJ2-4; V gene: TRBV6-5; D gene: NA; clone size: NA
CDR3 DNA: TGTGCCAGCAGCCAAAGGGGTGAAGGGGGGGCATGGGAGACCCAGTACTTC; CDR3 protein: CASSQRGEGGAWETQYF; CDR3 length: 17; J gene: TRBJ2-5; V gene: TRBV3-1/TRBV3-2; D gene: NA; clone size: NA
CDR3 DNA: TGCGCCAGCAGCCCTGGCAGGACGAACACTGAAGCTTTCTTT; CDR3 protein: CASSPGRTNTEAFF; CDR3 length: 14; J gene: TRBJ1-1; V gene: TRBV4-1; D gene: NA; clone size: many
CDR3 DNA: TGTGCCAGCAGCCCGGGAGTTGATAACTATGGCTACACCTTC; CDR3 protein: CASSPGVDNYGYTF; CDR3 length: 14; J gene: TRBJ1-2; V gene: TRBV7-2; D gene: NA; clone size: NA
CDR3 DNA: NA; CDR3 protein: CASSTSGSYEQYF; CDR3 length: 13; J gene: TRBJ2-7; V gene: TRBV19; D gene: NA; clone size: once
CDR3 DNA: TGTGCTAGTGGTTTGAGGGGACACCCTGGAAACACCATATATTTT; CDR3 protein: CASGLRGHPGNTIYF; CDR3 length: 15; J gene: TRBJ1-3; V gene: TRBV12-5; D gene: NA; clone size: once
CDR3 DNA: TGTGCCACCAGGTATCAGGATACGCAGTATTTT; CDR3 protein: CATRYQDTQYF; CDR3 length: 11; J gene: TRBJ2-3; V gene: TRBV24-1; D gene: NA; clone size: few
CDR3 DNA: TGTGCCAGCTATAGACAGTTTGAGGGTAATAATTCACCCCTCCACTTT; CDR3 protein: CASYRQFEGNNSPLHF; CDR3 length: 16; J gene: TRBJ1-6; V gene: TRBV28; D gene: NA; clone size: NA
CDR3 DNA: TGTGCCAGTAGGTCGGGGGGAGCGAACACTGAAGCTTTCTTT; CDR3 protein: CASRSGGANTEAFF; CDR3 length: 14; J gene: TRBJ1-1; V gene: TRBV19; D gene: NA; clone size: NA
CDR3 DNA: TGTGCCAGCAGTCAAATGGACTCTGGGGCCAACGTCCTGACTTTC; CDR3 protein: CASSQMDSGANVLTF; CDR3 length: 15; J gene: TRBJ2-6; V gene: TRBV14; D gene: NA; clone size: NA
CDR3 DNA: TGTGCCAGCAGCGTCATGGAAGATTCTGGAAACACCATATATTTT; CDR3 protein: CASSVMEDSGNTIYF; CDR3 length: 15; J gene: TRBJ1-3; V gene: TRBV9; D gene: NA; clone size: NA
CDR3 DNA: TGTGCCAGCAGTTCGACAGGGAGGGTTCACTATGGCTACACCTTC; CDR3 protein: CASSSTGRVHYGYTF; CDR3 length: 15; J gene: TRBJ1-2; V gene: TRBV6-5; D gene: TRBD1; clone size: NA
CDR3 DNA: TGTGCCAGCAGTGACCGGCGGGGGGGACAAGAGACCCAGTACTTC; CDR3 protein: CASSDRRGGQETQYF; CDR3 length: 15; J gene: TRBJ2-5; V gene: TRBV6-1; D gene: TRBD2; clone size: NA
CDR3 DNA: TGTGCCAGCAGTGAAGGGTTGGGGGATGGCTACACCTTC; CDR3 protein: CASSEGLGDGYTF; CDR3 length: 13; J gene: TRBJ1-2; V gene: TRBV6-1; D gene: NA; clone size: once
CDR3 DNA: TGTGCCAGCAGTCCAACCCAGGGGTTGGGGGGCGACGGGGAGCTGTTTTTT; CDR3 protein: CASSPTQGLGGDGELFF; CDR3 length: 17; J gene: TRBJ2-2; V gene: TRBV6-6; D gene: NA; clone size: NA
CDR3 DNA: TGTGCCAGCAGTGAAGCGATTGGCCTAGAGGCCGAGACCCAGTACTTC; CDR3 protein: CASSEAIGLEAETQYF; CDR3 length: 16; J gene: TRBJ2-5; V gene: TRBV2; D gene: NA; clone size: NA
CDR3 DNA: TGTGCCAGCAGTGAAGGTAGACCCCGGGCCTATGGCTACACCTTC; CDR3 protein: CASSEGRPRAYGYTF; CDR3 length: 15; J gene: TRBJ1-2; V gene: TRBV6-1; D gene: NA; clone size: NA
CDR3 DNA: TGTGCCAGCGGGCACACAGGGAATCAGCCCCAGCATTTT; CDR3 protein: CASGHTGNQPQHF; CDR3 length: 13; J gene: TRBJ1-5; V gene: TRBV27; D gene: NA; clone size: few
CDR3 DNA: TGTGCCAGCAGCCCCATGAGGACAGGGCCCTATGGCTACACCTTC; CDR3 protein: CASSPMRTGPYGYTF; CDR3 length: 15; J gene: TRBJ1-2; V gene: TRBV11-2; D gene: TRBD1; clone size: NA
CDR3 DNA: TGCACCTCTCGGCAGGGCCTGAACACTGAAGCTTTCTTT; CDR3 protein: CTSRQGLNTEAFF; CDR3 length: 13; J gene: TRBJ1-1; V gene: TRBV29-1; D gene: NA; clone size: once
CDR3 DNA: TGCGCCAGCAGCTTGGGGCTAGCGGGGGCACAAGAGACCCAGTACTTC; CDR3 protein: CASSLGLAGAQETQYF; CDR3 length: 16; J gene: TRBJ2-5; V gene: TRBV5-1; D gene: TRBD2; clone size: NA
CDR3 DNA: TGTGCCAGCAGTTATGGGGGATCTGGAAACACCATATATTTT; CDR3 protein: CASSYGGSGNTIYF; CDR3 length: 14; J gene: TRBJ1-3; V gene: TRBV6-5; D gene: NA; clone size: once
CDR3 DNA: TGTGCCAGCAGCGTAGCCGGGGGGCCGGGGGATACGCAGTATTTT; CDR3 protein: CASSVAGGPGDTQYF; CDR3 length: 15; J gene: TRBJ2-3; V gene: TRBV9; D gene: NA; clone size: NA
CDR3 DNA: TGTGCCAGTAGGTACAGCTATGGCTACACCTTC; CDR3 protein: CASRYSYGYTF; CDR3 length: 11; J gene: TRBJ1-2; V gene: TRBV19; D gene: NA; clone size: NA
CDR3 DNA: TGTGCCAGCAGCCAAGCTGGCTACCAAGAGACCCAGTACTTC; CDR3 protein: CASSQAGYQETQYF; CDR3 length: 14; J gene: TRBJ2-5; V gene: TRBV3-1/TRBV3-2; D gene: NA; clone size: NA
CDR3 DNA: TGTGCCAGCAGTTACTCCCGGGACACTGAAGCTTTCTTT; CDR3 protein: CASSYSRDTEAFF; CDR3 length: 13; J gene: TRBJ1-1; V gene: TRBV6-5; D gene: NA; clone size: few
CDR3 DNA: TGTGCCAGCAGGGGGGGGACAGATACGCAGTATTTT; CDR3 protein: CASRGGTDTQYF; CDR3 length: 12; J gene: TRBJ2-3; V gene: TRBV6-6; D gene: TRBD2; clone size: once
CDR3 DNA: TGTGCCAGTAGCCTTGACTTTCCAGATACGCAGTATTTT; CDR3 protein: CASSLDFPDTQYF; CDR3 length: 13; J gene: TRBJ2-3; V gene: TRBV5-4; D gene: NA; clone size: NA
CDR3 DNA: TGCGCCAGCAGCCAAGTCTTGGCAGGGGGCTCCTACGAGCAGTACTTC; CDR3 protein: CASSQVLAGGSYEQYF; CDR3 length: 16; J gene: TRBJ2-7; V gene: TRBV4-1; D gene: TRBD1; clone size: NA
CDR3 DNA: TGCAGCGTTGAGGGGCCTAGGGGGGGGGCGGCAGATACGCAGTATTTT; CDR3 protein: CSVEGPRGGAADTQYF; CDR3 length: 16; J gene: TRBJ2-3; V gene: TRBV29-1; D gene: NA; clone size: NA
CDR3 DNA: TGTGCCAGCAGGACGGGTAGGGGAAAACTGTTTTTT; CDR3 protein: CASRTGRGKLFF; CDR3 length: 12; J gene: TRBJ1-4; V gene: TRBV3-1/TRBV3-2; D gene: NA; clone size: NA
CDR3 DNA: TGTGCCAGCAGCGTGAGGGCGTCTGGTTTGAACACTGAAGCTTTCTTT; CDR3 protein: CASSVRASGLNTEAFF; CDR3 length: 16; J gene: TRBJ1-1; V gene: TRBV9; D gene: NA; clone size: NA
CDR3 DNA: TGTGCCAGCAGTCTCTCTGGGGCCAACGTCCTGACTTTC; CDR3 protein: CASSLSGANVLTF; CDR3 length: 13; J gene: TRBJ2-6; V gene: TRBV5-6; D gene: NA; clone size: NA
CDR3 DNA: TGTGCCAGCAGCGTAGGAACTATCGACAGGTGGGAGGAAAAACTGTTTTTT; CDR3 protein: CASSVGTIDRWEEKLFF; CDR3 length: 17; J gene: TRBJ1-4; V gene: TRBV9; D gene: NA; clone size: few
CDR3 DNA: TGTGCCAGCAGTGCAATGGACAGTACCCACAGGGGTACGCAGTATTTT; CDR3 protein: CASSAMDSTHRGTQYF; CDR3 length: 16; J gene: TRBJ2-3; V gene: TRBV27; D gene: TRBD1; clone size: NA
CDR3 DNA: TGTGCCAGCATCACCGACAGGGGGCCTGGGGCCAACGTCCTGACTTTC; CDR3 protein: CASITDRGPGANVLTF; CDR3 length: 16; J gene: TRBJ2-6; V gene: TRBV2; D gene: TRBD1; clone size: NA
CDR3 DNA: TGCGCCAGCAGCCAAGCGGGACAGGATTATGGCTACACCTTC; CDR3 protein: CASSQAGQDYGYTF; CDR3 length: 14; J gene: TRBJ1-2; V gene: TRBV4-1; D gene: TRBD1; clone size: NA
CDR3 DNA: TGTGCCAGCAGTGAAAGAAGCGGGGGGAGCACAGATACGCAGTATTTT; CDR3 protein: CASSERSGGSTDTQYF; CDR3 length: 16; J gene: TRBJ2-3; V gene: TRBV6-1; D gene: TRBD2; clone size: once
CDR3 DNA: TGTGCCAGCAGGGTCGGGGGGAACGCCGGGGAGCTGTTTTTT; CDR3 protein: CASRVGGNAGELFF; CDR3 length: 14; J gene: TRBJ2-2; V gene: TRBV6-5; D gene: TRBD2; clone size: NA
CDR3 DNA: TGTGCCGGCGGGCAGGGGGACACCGGGGAGCTGTTTTTT; CDR3 protein: CAGGQGDTGELFF; CDR3 length: 13; J gene: TRBJ2-2; V gene: TRBV7-7; D gene: TRBD1; clone size: NA
CDR3 DNA: TGTGCCAGCAAAAGGGACAGCCAACATAATTCACCCCTCCACTTT; CDR3 protein: CASKRDSQHNSPLHF; CDR3 length: 15; J gene: TRBJ1-6; V gene: TRBV9; D gene: TRBD1; clone size: NA
CDR3 DNA: TGTGCCAGCCGAACCGTTGGGGGAGCAGGGGAGACCCAGTACTTC; CDR3 protein: CASRTVGGAGETQYF; CDR3 length: 15; J gene: TRBJ2-5; V gene: TRBV3-1/TRBV3-2; D gene: NA; clone size: once
CDR3 DNA: TGTGCCAGCAGTTACTCGGGACACCTCTCTATGACACCCCTCCACTTT; CDR3 protein: CASSYSGHLSMTPLHF; CDR3 length: 16; J gene: TRBJ1-6; V gene: TRBV6-6; D gene: NA; clone size: NA